The 30 T cell receptor beta chains below come from one sample, sequenced in a study of OX40 agonist ivuxolimab in advanced cancers. Measured with immunoSEQ multiplex PCR; TCRdb has only the in-frame clones, and not every one. The sample carries 65,000 to 90,000 clones, approximately 83% recorded once. Specimen: CD4+ or CD8+ T cells sorted from blood, collected in a trial of the OX40 agonist ivuxolimab. These receptors were obtained from an adult with an advanced solid tumor such as melanoma, head and neck, liver or kidney cancer.

This sequence joins TRBV19 and TRBJ1-1, with D possibly TRBD1 on 6 matching bases. Germline lookup yields CDR1 LNHDA and CDR2 SQIVND (reference sequence). This CDR3 is built from 15 residues. V was cut by 4 bases and J by 1 base, with 13 bases left in between. The CDR3 DNA is TGTGCCAGTAGTACCCGAAGGGGGACGAACACTGAAGCTTTCTTT. The encoded protein is CASSTRRGTNTEAFF.

The V and J genes are TRBV21-1 and TRBJ1-6; the table assigns TRBD1, which was not confirmed against the DNA. TRBV21-1 is given as a pseudogene. The CDR3 runs to 17 residues. The chain's CDR3 is CASNTPAYRGRNSPLHF. The CDR3 nucleotides read TGTGCCAGCAACACCCCCGCGTACAGGGGGCGAAATTCACCCCTCCACTTT.

This clone occurred once. The rearrangement uses TRBV7-2 and TRBJ2-3, with a tentative D call TRBD2 (6 bases). The germline V and J ends were trimmed by 4 bases and 6 bases, with 11 bases remaining between them. This CDR3 has 13 amino acids. Germline loops: CDR1 SGHTA, CDR2 FQGNSA. Here the CDR3 reads CASSSGVRDTQYF. The CDR3 DNA sequence: TGTGCCAGCAGCTCGGGAGTTAGGGATACGCAGTATTTT.

V usage is TRBV11-2 and J usage is TRBJ2-3, with 10 bases fitting TRBD1. Germline V gene lookup returns CDR1 SGHAT and CDR2 FQNNGV. This CDR3 has 16 amino acids. V was pared by 1 base and J by 2 bases, with 3 bases of the junction left unmatched. The CDR3 sequence is CASSLAGQGVTDTQYF. The CDR3, as DNA: TGTGCCAGCAGCTTAGCTGGACAGGGGGTCACAGATACGCAGTATTTT.

The rearrangement links TRBV19 to TRBJ2-5; 10 nucleotides agree with TRBD2. Germline assignment: CDR1 LNHDA and CDR2 SQIVND (reference sequence). CDR3 size: 15 residues. The junction had 11 bases not matched to a gene; V was cut back by 3 bases and J by 10 bases. The CDR3 nucleotides are TGTGCCAGTAGTATTGAGGCTAGCGGGAGAAGGGTCCAGTACTTC. Residues: CASSIEASGRRVQYF.

The rearrangement uses TRBV9 and TRBJ2-7; D gene unclear. Germline-derived CDR1 and CDR2 are SGDLS and YYNGEE. CDR3 length: 14 amino acids. Trimming took off 5 bases at V and 2 bases at J, with 14 bases between the two ends. CDR3 sequence (DNA): TGTGCCAGCAGTCCCCGCCCGGGCACCTACGAGCAGTACTTC. The encoded protein is CASSPRPGTYEQYF. Looking up the rest from reference TRBV9 and TRBJ2-7 gives the full variable domain: DSGVTQTPKHLITATGQRVTLRCSPRSGDLSVYWYQQSLDQGLQFLIQYYNGEERAKGNILERFSAQQFPDLHSELNLSSLELGDSALYFCASSPRPGTYEQYFGPGTRLTVT.

In this sample, this clone turned up once. The V gene is TRBV6-1, the J gene TRBJ2-3, with TRBD1 identical over 9 bases. V lost 6 bases, J lost 4 bases, and 8 bases stayed unmatched. Germline values: CDR1 MNHNS, CDR2 SASEGT. CDR3 length equals 15 residues. The DNA for the CDR3 is TGTGCCAGCAGGAATCCGGGACAGGGCCCAGATACGCAGTATTTT. Encoded protein: CASRNPGQGPDTQYF.

The rearrangement uses TRBV5-1 and TRBJ2-7; 7 bases agree with TRBD1. Losses at the gene ends were 4 bases for V and 3 bases for J; bases not matched to a gene: 7. The CDR3 loop spans 14 amino acids. Germline V CDR1 and CDR2: SGHRS, YFSETQ. CDR3 loop: CASSTGQRIYEQYF. In nucleotides, the CDR3 is TGCGCCAGCAGCACGGGACAGCGAATCTACGAGCAGTACTTC.

The CDR3 coding sequence is TGTGCCAGCAGTGAACAGGGAGGGGATACGCAGTATTTT. Translating gives CASSEQGGDTQYF. The chain uses TRBV2 and TRBJ2-3; 7 bases fit TRBD2. Germline values: CDR1 SNHLY, CDR2 FYNNEI. The CDR3 extends over 13 amino acids. J lost 6 bases, V lost 2 bases, and 2 bases had no gene match.

The chain joins TRBV19 to TRBJ1-3; D not certain. This CDR3 contains 12 residues. The germline V gene has CDR1 LNHDA and CDR2 SQIVND (reference sequence). Trimming took 5 bases from V and 12 from J, leaving 14 bases between them. The CDR3 DNA is TGTGCCAGTAGTTTGGACGAAAGACACATATATTTT. It is translated as CASSLDERHIYF.

This chain uses TRBV28 with TRBJ1-2, with no clear D. Germline V CDR1 and CDR2: MDHEN, SYDVKM. V was shortened by 7 bases and J by 4 bases, with 16 bases between the two germline ends. The CDR3 has 14 residues. The CDR3 DNA sequence: TGTGCCAGCAACCCCCCCAATTCGCCCTATGGCTACACCTTC. Amino acids: CASNPPNSPYGYTF.

V is TRBV10-3 and J is TRBJ2-3, with a possible D match to TRBD2 (5 bases). V was shortened by 10 bases and J by 1 base, with 12 bases between the two germline ends. The CDR3 is 13 amino acids. Germline V gene data show CDR1 as ENHRY and CDR2 as SYGVKD. The DNA for the CDR3 is TGTGCCACCAGCGGTGCGGGCACAGATACGCAGTATTTT. Its protein product is CATSGAGTDTQYF.

This clone was detected a few times. V usage is TRBV30 and J usage is TRBJ1-1, with D perhaps TRBD1 (5 bases). Trimming stripped 5 bases from V and 9 bases from J, with 13 bases between. The CDR3 totals 11 residues. In germline, CDR1 is GTSNPN, CDR2 SVGIG (reference sequence). CDR3 loop: CAWAGTPQAFF. CDR3 nucleotide sequence: TGTGCCTGGGCCGGGACGCCCCAAGCTTTCTTT.

J is TRBJ1-5 and V is TRBV6-1, with 8 nucleotides matching TRBD1. V lost 3 bases, J lost 7 bases, and 8 bases stayed unmatched. The germline gives CDR1 MNHNS, CDR2 SASEGT. This CDR3 is 15 amino acids long. CDR3 in DNA: TGTGCCAGCAGTGAGCAGGGGGCGGCAGGACAGCCCCAGCATTTT. It encodes CASSEQGAAGQPQHF.

The table lists this clone with a count of one. This chain links TRBV6-5 with TRBJ2-7, with TRBD1 identical over 7 bases. Germline loops: CDR1 MNHEY, CDR2 SVGAGI. This CDR3 contains 14 residues. The trim removed 6 bases at V and 2 bases at J, leaving 7 bases unmatched. This chain's CDR3 is CASRLGQEPYEQYF. DNA of the CDR3: TGTGCCAGCAGACTCGGACAGGAACCCTACGAGCAGTACTTC.

The chain uses TRBV7-2 and TRBJ2-7, with TRBD2 matching over 8 bases. Germline V gives CDR1 SGHTA, CDR2 FQGNSA. CDR3 length: 16 amino acids. The ends lost 5 bases at V and 1 base at J; junction bases unmatched: 10. Here the CDR3 reads CASSPIGSGGSYEQYF. The CDR3 region has the DNA TGTGCCAGCAGCCCGATCGGAAGCGGGGGTTCCTACGAGCAGTACTTC.

The V and J genes are TRBV7-9 and TRBJ2-7; TRBD2 agrees at 12 bases. J gave up 6 bases and V 4 bases, and 7 bases lay outside the gene matches. Germline CDR1 SEHNR, CDR2 FQNEAQ (reference sequence). The CDR3 spans 15 residues. This chain's CDR3 is CASSSSGGAIGEQYF. The CDR3 DNA is TGTGCCAGCAGCTCTAGCGGGGGGGCCATTGGCGAGCAGTACTTC.

This clone was counted a few times. The CDR3 DNA follows: TGTGCCAGCACCCCCGCTGGGGGGGATCGGAGGGGCTACACCTTC. As protein: CASTPAGGDRRGYTF. V usage is TRBV25-1 and J usage is TRBJ1-2; the D gene is possibly TRBD1 (5 bases). Germline loops: CDR1 MGHDK, CDR2 SYGVNS. The CDR3 length is 15 residues. V shed 7 bases and J shed 8 bases, with 23 bases lying between them.

The rearrangement uses TRBV6-1 and TRBJ1-5; 7 nucleotides agree with TRBD1. The trim removed 1 base at V and 3 bases at J, leaving 6 bases unmatched. This CDR3 has 16 amino acids. Germline assignment: CDR1 MNHNS and CDR2 SASEGT. CDR3 sequence reads: CASSEGPGGYNQPQHF. CDR3 coding DNA: TGTGCCAGCAGTGAAGGTCCAGGGGGATACAATCAGCCCCAGCATTTT.

This chain connects TRBV27 to TRBJ2-1, with 14 bases aligning to TRBD2. This CDR3 region has 19 residues. The germline CDR1 and CDR2 sequences are MNHEY and SMNVEV (reference sequence). Unmatched junction bases numbered 14, after V lost 4 bases and J lost 6 bases. The CDR3 loop is CASSSTRTLTSGRGNEQFF. Here the CDR3 DNA reads TGTGCCAGCAGTTCCACACGCACTCTGACTAGCGGGAGGGGCAATGAGCAGTTCTTC.

The chain couples TRBV9 to TRBJ1-3, with no clear D. Germline lookup yields CDR1 SGDLS and CDR2 YYNGEE. The V gene lost 4 bases and the J gene lost 4 bases, with 15 bases spanning the gap. The CDR3 length is 15 residues. The CDR3 coding sequence is TGTGCCAGCAGCCCCCGCCGGGGTGGAGGAAACACCATATATTTT. This codes for CASSPRRGGGNTIYF.

This clone has a handful of counts. The chain carries TRBV28 and TRBJ1-2, with a weak D call TRBD1 (6 bases). Trimming shortened V by 4 bases and J by 3 bases, and 18 bases separated the two germline ends. The CDR3 is made up of 16 amino acids. CDR1 and CDR2 from the germline V gene are MDHEN and SYDVKM. This chain's CDR3 is CASSSIAGGRDYGYTF. CDR3 DNA: TGTGCCAGCAGTTCCATCGCCGGGGGGCGCGACTATGGCTACACCTTC.

J is TRBJ2-7 and V is TRBV19; 7 bases agree with TRBD2. Germline V gene data show CDR1 as LNHDA and CDR2 as SQIVND (reference sequence). V lost 0 bases and J lost 0; bases outside the gene matches: 8. The CDR3 has 17 amino acids. In DNA, the CDR3 is TGTGCCAGTAGTATAGAGGCTACTAGCGCCAGCTCCTACGAGCAGTACTTC. It specifies CASSIEATSASSYEQYF.

This clone has just a few counts. This sequence joins TRBV2 and TRBJ1-6; 8 bases map to TRBD1. Germline values: CDR1 SNHLY, CDR2 FYNNEI. The V and J ends lost 5 bases and 7 bases, in that order; junction bases with no gene match: 7. The CDR3 has 15 amino acids. As DNA, the CDR3 is TGTGCCAGCAGTTTAACAGGGGGATCGAATTCACCCCTCCACTTT. Translated: CASSLTGGSNSPLHF.

This chain uses TRBV5-1 with TRBJ2-3; tentatively, D is TRBD2 (6 bases). CDR1 SGHRS and CDR2 YFSETQ come from the germline V gene. Trimming cost V 1 base and J 4 bases, with 16 bases left between them. This CDR3 is 16 amino acids long. The CDR3 bases are TGCGCCAGCAGCTTGATCGGCCGGGTAGCGGCAGATACGCAGTATTTT. Translation gives CASSLIGRVAADTQYF.

The V and J genes are TRBV5-4 and TRBJ2-2, with D perhaps matching TRBD2 (5 bases). Germline CDR1 SGHNT, CDR2 YYREEE (reference sequence). The CDR3 spans 16 residues. The ends were cut back, 4 bases at V and 1 base at J, with 14 bases in the middle. This CDR3 is CASSLNAGGNTGELFF. The CDR3 nucleotides are TGTGCCAGCAGCCTTAACGCGGGCGGGAACACCGGGGAGCTGTTTTTT. Supplemented by reference TRBV5-4 and TRBJ2-2, the full variable domain reads ETGVTQSPTHLIKTRGQQVTLRCSSQSGHNTVSWYQQALGQGPQFIFQYYREEENGRGNFPPRFSGLQFPNYSSELNVNALELDDSALYLCASSLNAGGNTGELFFGEGSRLTVL.

The J gene is TRBJ2-5, the V gene TRBV7-9; D gene uncertain. Germline V CDR1 and CDR2: SEHNR, FQNEAQ (reference sequence). This CDR3 has 10 amino acids. Deletions cut 8 bases from V and 3 bases from J, with 4 bases between. The CDR3 loop is CASAEETQYF. DNA of the CDR3: TGTGCCAGCGCGGAAGAGACCCAGTACTTC.

This chain uses TRBV12-2 with TRBJ2-3. TRBV12-2 is annotated as a pseudogene. The CDR3 length is 16 residues. Written as DNA, the CDR3 is TGTGCAAGTCGCTTATCTTGGGGGGCCTACACAGATACGCAGTATTTT. Amino acids: CASRLSWGAYTDTQYF.

The J gene is TRBJ2-7, the V gene TRBV28; the D gene is possibly TRBD1 (6 bases). The V and J ends lost 7 bases and 6 bases respectively, with 19 bases between them. There are 14 residues in the CDR3. Germline loops: CDR1 MDHEN, CDR2 SYDVKM. CDR3 amino acids: CASIKRNRVSEQYF. The CDR3 region has the DNA TGTGCCAGCATCAAAAGGAACAGGGTCAGCGAGCAGTACTTC. Filled out from reference TRBV28 and TRBJ2-7, the complete variable domain reads DVKVTQSSRYLVKRTGEKVFLECVQDMDHENMFWYRQDPGLGLRLIYFSYDVKMKEKGDIPEGYSVSREKKERFSLILESASTNQTSMYLCASIKRNRVSEQYFGPGTRLTVT.

The V gene is TRBV7-9, the J gene TRBJ2-5; no clear D. CDR1 is SEHNR, CDR2 FQNEAQ, per germline (reference sequence). The CDR3 length is 13 residues. The germline V and J ends were trimmed by 2 bases and 5 bases, with 9 bases remaining between them. CDR3 coding DNA: TGTGCCAGCAGCTTACTTCCTCCTGAGACCCAGTACTTC. Residues: CASSLLPPETQYF.